Listed below are T cell receptor beta chains from one sample, sequenced in a study of T cells after yellow fever vaccination. TCRdb redid the calling of the 5' RACE reads with MiXCR, one entry per CDR3 protein. The sample carries roughly 99,000 distinct CDR3 sequences, under 6.5% recorded once. Sequencing was performed on CD8+ T cells sorted from PBMCs, taken 10 days after the yellow fever booster vaccination. These receptor sequences come from a man in his late teens or twenties who received the YFV17D yellow fever vaccine. Each CDR3 is given with its conserved first and last residue. A D gene is named only where the DNA matches it firmly.

V gene: TRBV5-4; J gene: TRBJ1-1; D gene: -; CDR3 protein: CASSLGGVEAFF
V gene: TRBV15; J gene: TRBJ2-3; D gene: TRBD2; CDR3 protein: CATSGFAGTSDLPYTQYF
V gene: TRBV14; J gene: TRBJ2-1; D gene: -; CDR3 protein: CASSQTGAGWEQFF
V gene: TRBV29-1; J gene: TRBJ1-1; D gene: -; CDR3 protein: CSVEIGMENTEAFF
V gene: TRBV21-1; J gene: TRBJ2-2; D gene: -; CDR3 protein: CASTSPGQGAYTGELFF
V gene: TRBV3-1; J gene: TRBJ2-3; D gene: TRBD2; CDR3 protein: CASSQDASGTQYF
V gene: TRBV9; J gene: TRBJ1-1; D gene: -; CDR3 protein: CASSVAVPGPNTEAFF
V gene: TRBV12-3/TRBV12-4; J gene: TRBJ2-2; D gene: -; CDR3 protein: CASSSRTAGELFF
V gene: TRBV5-1; J gene: TRBJ2-7; D gene: TRBD1; CDR3 protein: CASSSGTGSYEQYF
V gene: TRBV29-1; J gene: TRBJ2-3; D gene: TRBD2; CDR3 protein: CSVELGRGSTDTQYF
V gene: TRBV25-1; J gene: TRBJ2-3; D gene: TRBD1; CDR3 protein: CASSESGTGTDTQYF
V gene: TRBV28; J gene: TRBJ2-2; D gene: TRBD1; CDR3 protein: CASSPTGDTGELFF
V gene: TRBV20-1; J gene: TRBJ2-3; D gene: -; CDR3 protein: CSARGVLPSIRVTDTQYF
V gene: TRBV12-3/TRBV12-4; J gene: TRBJ1-2; D gene: -; CDR3 protein: CASRSSTFGYTF
V gene: TRBV4-3; J gene: TRBJ1-1; D gene: -; CDR3 protein: CASSQSLEGPSEAFF
V gene: TRBV5-1; J gene: TRBJ2-1; D gene: TRBD1; CDR3 protein: CASSFGTGGNNEQFF
V gene: TRBV18; J gene: TRBJ2-7; D gene: TRBD1; CDR3 protein: CASSQRGQGASEQYF
V gene: TRBV5-1; J gene: TRBJ2-3; D gene: -; CDR3 protein: CASSPKGRQGLTDTQYF
V gene: TRBV19; J gene: TRBJ2-7; D gene: -; CDR3 protein: CASSMQLRYEQYF
V gene: TRBV7-9; J gene: TRBJ2-5; D gene: -; CDR3 protein: CASSWGGGETQYF
V gene: TRBV4-3; J gene: TRBJ1-5; D gene: -; CDR3 protein: CASSQDWGGGQPQHF
V gene: TRBV10-3; J gene: TRBJ2-2; D gene: -; CDR3 protein: CATLGAGPGELFF
V gene: TRBV30; J gene: TRBJ2-2; D gene: TRBD1; CDR3 protein: CAWSEVTGDRELFF
V gene: TRBV3-1; J gene: TRBJ1-2; D gene: TRBD1; CDR3 protein: CASSPGQGLNYGYTF
V gene: TRBV29-1; J gene: TRBJ2-1; D gene: -; CDR3 protein: CSVTSVDQYYNEQFF
V gene: TRBV4-3; J gene: TRBJ1-2; D gene: TRBD1; CDR3 protein: CASSQRTGVLYGYTF
V gene: TRBV5-1; J gene: TRBJ2-7; D gene: TRBD1; CDR3 protein: CASTETQGEFYEQYF
V gene: TRBV20-1; J gene: TRBJ2-5; D gene: TRBD2; CDR3 protein: CSARDGASGGGETQYF
V gene: TRBV10-3; J gene: TRBJ2-3; D gene: TRBD2; CDR3 protein: CAISESGGGTSTDTQYF
V gene: TRBV5-5; J gene: TRBJ2-1; D gene: -; CDR3 protein: CASSGGTAVDEQFF
V gene: TRBV12-5; J gene: TRBJ2-1; D gene: -; CDR3 protein: CASGLSQGRYYEQFF
V gene: TRBV6-1; J gene: TRBJ1-1; D gene: TRBD1; CDR3 protein: CASIGTARMNTEAFF
V gene: TRBV19; J gene: TRBJ1-5; D gene: -; CDR3 protein: CASSFSRIDQPQHF
V gene: TRBV20-1; J gene: TRBJ2-3; D gene: TRBD1; CDR3 protein: CSARGRDSRTDTQYF
V gene: TRBV4-1; J gene: TRBJ2-1; D gene: -; CDR3 protein: CASSQDKGLRFF
V gene: TRBV21-1; J gene: TRBJ2-3; D gene: -; CDR3 protein: CASSRSRPDPSTDTQYF
V gene: TRBV7-9; J gene: TRBJ2-3; D gene: TRBD1; CDR3 protein: CASSSGTGTDTQYF
V gene: TRBV25-1; J gene: TRBJ1-6; D gene: -; CDR3 protein: CASGEHSPLHF
V gene: TRBV6-1; J gene: TRBJ2-1; D gene: -; CDR3 protein: CASVPWGFAADEQFF
V gene: TRBV13; J gene: TRBJ2-2; D gene: -; CDR3 protein: CASSSRGGSNTGELFF
V gene: TRBV5-1; J gene: TRBJ2-3; D gene: TRBD1; CDR3 protein: CASGGDRDSTDTQYF
V gene: TRBV27; J gene: TRBJ2-2; D gene: TRBD1; CDR3 protein: CASSLGQGVAGELFF
V gene: TRBV6-5; J gene: TRBJ2-5; D gene: -; CDR3 protein: CASSYGSGQETQYF
V gene: TRBV4-3; J gene: TRBJ2-4; D gene: -; CDR3 protein: CASSQDRGLAKNIQYF
V gene: TRBV4-3; J gene: TRBJ1-1; D gene: -; CDR3 protein: CASSVWARGEAFF
V gene: TRBV5-1; J gene: TRBJ2-1; D gene: -; CDR3 protein: CASSYGTLDNEQFF
V gene: TRBV29-1; J gene: TRBJ2-3; D gene: TRBD1; CDR3 protein: CSVGTGPTDTQYF
V gene: TRBV27; J gene: TRBJ2-2; D gene: -; CDR3 protein: CASSFGAAGELFF
V gene: TRBV11-2; J gene: TRBJ1-1; D gene: -; CDR3 protein: CASSQHIQGLTEAFF
V gene: TRBV11-2; J gene: TRBJ2-1; D gene: -; CDR3 protein: CASSLRGGPPSGSYNEQFF
V gene: TRBV29-1; J gene: TRBJ1-1; D gene: -; CDR3 protein: CSVRPMNTEAFF
V gene: TRBV7-3; J gene: TRBJ2-1; D gene: -; CDR3 protein: CASSSGPNNEQFF
V gene: TRBV7-3; J gene: TRBJ2-3; D gene: -; CDR3 protein: CASSFGWAEATDTQYF
V gene: TRBV5-1; J gene: TRBJ1-2; D gene: -; CDR3 protein: CASSSMQSGYGYTF
V gene: TRBV6-6; J gene: TRBJ2-1; D gene: -; CDR3 protein: CASSITSFSYNEQFF